The rows below give T cell receptor beta chains drawn from one sample of a study of blood T cells in healthy people across ages. MiXCR, run by TCRdb on the 5' RACE reads, gives a single entry per CDR3 protein. The repertoire consists of a few hundred thousand distinct CDR3 sequences, with roughly half occurring once and the leading ten covering 51%. The specimen was blood. The receptors were gathered from a man between 60 and 70 years old in good health. CDR3s include the opening cysteine and the closing phenylalanine or tryptophan. A D gene is named only where the DNA matches it firmly. Clone size is given for some rows only: seen once, a few or many times, or a class if the clone is expanded.

CDR3 length: 12; J gene: TRBJ2-7; V gene: TRBV6-2/TRBV6-3; clone size: -; D gene: TRBD1; CDR3 protein: CASNTGGDEQYF; CDR3 DNA: TGTGCCAGCAATACAGGGGGCGACGAGCAGTATTTC
CDR3 length: 15; J gene: TRBJ2-5; V gene: TRBV6-5; clone size: -; D gene: TRBD1; CDR3 protein: CASSRPGQGRETQYF; CDR3 DNA: TGTGCCAGCAGCCGACCGGGACAGGGGAGAGAGACCCAGTACTTC
CDR3 length: 13; J gene: TRBJ2-3; V gene: TRBV10-3; clone size: -; D gene: TRBD2; CDR3 protein: CATAGTSEDTQYF; CDR3 DNA: TGTGCCACCGCCGGGACTAGCGAAGATACGCAGTATTTT
CDR3 length: 16; J gene: TRBJ2-3; V gene: TRBV4-2; clone size: -; D gene: TRBD2; CDR3 protein: CASSQEFSGSADTQYF; CDR3 DNA: TGTGCCAGCAGCCAGGAATTTAGCGGGAGTGCAGATACGCAGTATTTT
CDR3 length: 15; J gene: TRBJ2-7; V gene: TRBV20-1; clone size: many; D gene: TRBD2; CDR3 protein: CSAHSATSARDEQYF; CDR3 DNA: TGCAGTGCCCACTCGGCGACTAGCGCAAGGGACGAGCAGTACTTC
CDR3 length: 17; J gene: TRBJ2-5; V gene: TRBV4-3; clone size: -; D gene: TRBD2; CDR3 protein: CASSQEWAGIAGANQYF; CDR3 DNA: TGCGCCAGCAGCCAAGAATGGGCCGGAATAGCGGGAGCTAACCAGTACTTC
CDR3 length: 17; J gene: TRBJ1-1; V gene: TRBV5-1; clone size: many; D gene: -; CDR3 protein: CASSLVDARRMNTEAFF; CDR3 DNA: TGCGCCAGCAGCCTCGTGGACGCCCGACGGATGAACACTGAAGCTTTCTTT
CDR3 length: 14; J gene: TRBJ1-1; V gene: TRBV28; clone size: -; D gene: TRBD1; CDR3 protein: CASSLTGVLTEAYF; CDR3 DNA: TGTGCCAGCAGTTTAACAGGGGTACTGACTGAAGCTTACTTT
CDR3 length: 15; J gene: TRBJ2-1; V gene: TRBV12-3/TRBV12-4; clone size: few; D gene: TRBD2; CDR3 protein: CASSRLAGDHNEQFF; CDR3 DNA: TGTGCCAGCAGTCGACTAGCGGGGGACCACAATGAGCAGTTCTTC
CDR3 length: 12; J gene: TRBJ1-1; V gene: TRBV10-3; clone size: -; D gene: TRBD1; CDR3 protein: CAISGDRGEAFF; CDR3 DNA: TGTGCCATCAGCGGGGACAGGGGGGAAGCTTTCTTT
CDR3 length: 13; J gene: TRBJ1-2; V gene: TRBV4-3; clone size: -; D gene: -; CDR3 protein: CASSQDGSGGYTF; CDR3 DNA: TGCGCCAGCAGCCAAGATGGGAGTGGGGGCTACACCTTC
CDR3 length: 14; J gene: TRBJ1-2; V gene: TRBV12-3/TRBV12-4; clone size: -; D gene: -; CDR3 protein: CASTRQLTSYGYTF; CDR3 DNA: TGTGCCAGCACCAGACAGCTGACTTCATATGGCTACACCTTC
CDR3 length: 12; J gene: TRBJ1-2; V gene: TRBV28; clone size: -; D gene: -; CDR3 protein: CASSRGLYGYTF; CDR3 DNA: TGTGCCAGCAGTAGGGGCCTCTATGGCTACACCTTC
CDR3 length: 14; J gene: TRBJ2-7; V gene: TRBV29-1; clone size: -; D gene: -; CDR3 protein: CSVGRDIGIYEQYF; CDR3 DNA: TGCAGCGTGGGACGGGACATAGGCATCTACGAGCAGTACTTC
CDR3 length: 16; J gene: TRBJ2-7; V gene: TRBV7-2; clone size: -; D gene: TRBD1; CDR3 protein: CASSLLQGAGYNEQYF; CDR3 DNA: TGTGCCAGCAGCTTATTACAGGGGGCGGGATACAATGAGCAGTACTTC
CDR3 length: 17; J gene: TRBJ2-7; V gene: TRBV5-1; clone size: -; D gene: -; CDR3 protein: CASSLVPRTVSSYEQYF; CDR3 DNA: TGCGCCAGCAGCTTGGTACCTCGGACAGTCAGCTCCTACGAGCAGTACTTC
CDR3 length: 15; J gene: TRBJ2-5; V gene: TRBV7-2; clone size: -; D gene: TRBD2; CDR3 protein: CASSGTSGRLETQYF; CDR3 DNA: TGTGCCAGCAGCGGGACTAGCGGGAGGCTGGAGACCCAGTACTTC
CDR3 length: 14; J gene: TRBJ1-1; V gene: TRBV5-1; clone size: few; D gene: -; CDR3 protein: CASSASTPNTEAFF; CDR3 DNA: TGCGCCAGCAGCGCATCCACCCCGAACACTGAAGCTTTCTTT
CDR3 length: 14; J gene: TRBJ2-7; V gene: TRBV5-1; clone size: once; D gene: -; CDR3 protein: CAGSSTQGGHEQYF; CDR3 DNA: TGCGCCGGCAGCTCTACTCAGGGAGGACACGAGCAGTACTTC
CDR3 length: 16; J gene: TRBJ2-7; V gene: TRBV6-2/TRBV6-3; clone size: -; D gene: TRBD2; CDR3 protein: CASSYLGAGRGYEQYF; CDR3 DNA: TGTGCCAGCAGTTACCTTGGAGCGGGACGAGGCTACGAGCAGTACTTC
CDR3 length: 14; J gene: TRBJ1-5; V gene: TRBV6-1; clone size: few; D gene: -; CDR3 protein: CASTQDIGNQPQHF; CDR3 DNA: TGTGCCAGCACCCAGGATATTGGCAATCAGCCCCAGCATTTT
CDR3 length: 14; J gene: TRBJ2-7; V gene: TRBV6-6; clone size: once; D gene: -; CDR3 protein: CASSNRQAPDEQYF; CDR3 DNA: TGTGCCAGCAGTAATCGACAGGCACCCGACGAGCAGTACTTC
CDR3 length: 13; J gene: TRBJ2-5; V gene: TRBV5-1; clone size: -; D gene: -; CDR3 protein: CASSPESYNEQYF; CDR3 DNA: TGCGCCAGCAGCCCCGAATCTTACAATGAGCAGTACTTC
CDR3 length: 14; J gene: TRBJ2-1; V gene: TRBV12-3/TRBV12-4; clone size: few; D gene: TRBD2; CDR3 protein: CASTPSGRYNEQFF; CDR3 DNA: TGTGCCAGCACCCCTAGCGGGAGATACAATGAGCAGTTCTTC
CDR3 length: 14; J gene: TRBJ2-7; V gene: TRBV16; clone size: few; D gene: -; CDR3 protein: CASSPSLPGYEQYF; CDR3 DNA: TGTGCCAGCAGCCCCTCCCTCCCAGGGTACGAGCAGTACTTC
CDR3 length: 15; J gene: TRBJ2-1; V gene: TRBV9; clone size: -; D gene: TRBD2; CDR3 protein: CASSVAASGNNEQFF; CDR3 DNA: TGTGCCAGCAGCGTAGCGGCTAGCGGTAACAATGAGCAGTTCTTC
CDR3 length: 14; J gene: TRBJ2-5; V gene: TRBV5-1; clone size: -; D gene: TRBD1; CDR3 protein: CASATGQSQETQYF; CDR3 DNA: TGCGCCAGCGCCACGGGACAGTCTCAAGAGACCCAGTACTTC
CDR3 length: 16; J gene: TRBJ2-1; V gene: TRBV5-1; clone size: -; D gene: TRBD1; CDR3 protein: CASSLGDSFLGNEQFF; CDR3 DNA: TGCGCCAGCAGCTTGGGGGACAGCTTCCTCGGGAATGAGCAGTTCTTC
CDR3 length: 14; J gene: TRBJ2-5; V gene: TRBV27; clone size: -; D gene: -; CDR3 protein: CASSPGRQRETQYF; CDR3 DNA: TGTGCCAGCAGCCCGGGACGCCAGCGGGAGACCCAGTACTTC
CDR3 length: 15; J gene: TRBJ2-3; V gene: TRBV7-2; clone size: few; D gene: -; CDR3 protein: CASSFLASPGDTQYF; CDR3 DNA: TGTGCCAGCAGCTTCCTAGCGTCTCCCGGGGATACGCAGTATTTT
CDR3 length: 14; J gene: TRBJ2-5; V gene: TRBV7-9; clone size: -; D gene: TRBD2; CDR3 protein: CASSLVSGGETQYF; CDR3 DNA: TGTGCCAGCAGCTTAGTCTCCGGGGGGGAGACCCAGTACTTC
CDR3 length: 12; J gene: TRBJ2-7; V gene: TRBV12-3/TRBV12-4; clone size: once; D gene: -; CDR3 protein: CASSMGRYEQYF; CDR3 DNA: TGTGCCAGCAGTATGGGGCGCTACGAGCAGTACTTC
CDR3 length: 11; J gene: TRBJ1-2; V gene: TRBV12-3/TRBV12-4; clone size: -; D gene: -; CDR3 protein: CASSLGNGYTF; CDR3 DNA: TGTGCCAGCAGTTTAGGGAATGGCTACACCTTC
CDR3 length: 15; J gene: TRBJ2-7; V gene: TRBV2; clone size: -; D gene: TRBD1; CDR3 protein: CASRDTGTGGYEQYF; CDR3 DNA: TGTGCCAGCAGGGACACCGGGACAGGGGGCTACGAGCAGTACTTC
CDR3 length: 19; J gene: TRBJ1-2; V gene: TRBV4-1; clone size: -; D gene: -; CDR3 protein: CASSQVSKAIGGAEVGYTF; CDR3 DNA: TGCGCCAGCAGCCAAGTCTCAAAGGCGATTGGAGGGGCTGAAGTTGGCTACACCTTC
CDR3 length: 16; J gene: TRBJ2-4; V gene: TRBV30; clone size: many; D gene: -; CDR3 protein: CAWSVLSGGDGDIQYF; CDR3 DNA: TGTGCCTGGAGTGTACTCAGTGGAGGGGATGGCGACATTCAGTACTTC
CDR3 length: 11; J gene: TRBJ1-1; V gene: TRBV7-9; clone size: -; D gene: -; CDR3 protein: CASKVNTEAFF; CDR3 DNA: TGTGCCAGTAAAGTGAACACTGAAGCTTTCTTT
CDR3 length: 14; J gene: TRBJ2-3; V gene: TRBV7-3; clone size: -; D gene: -; CDR3 protein: CASSLDGLTDTQYF; CDR3 DNA: TGTGCCAGCAGCTTAGACGGGCTCACAGATACGCAGTATTTT
CDR3 length: 15; J gene: TRBJ2-7; V gene: TRBV24-1; clone size: -; D gene: -; CDR3 protein: CATSDPTLGRNEQYF; CDR3 DNA: TGTGCCACCAGTGACCCCACGCTCGGGCGAAACGAGCAGTACTTC
CDR3 length: 17; J gene: TRBJ2-3; V gene: TRBV7-2; clone size: -; D gene: TRBD2; CDR3 protein: CASSLARSGRGSDTQYF; CDR3 DNA: TGTGCCAGCAGCTTAGCGCGTAGCGGGAGAGGGTCAGATACGCAGTATTTT
CDR3 length: 18; J gene: TRBJ2-1; V gene: TRBV7-2; clone size: -; D gene: TRBD2; CDR3 protein: CASRTRGLGGGEANEQFF; CDR3 DNA: TGTGCCAGCAGGACCAGAGGCCTAGGCGGGGGGGAAGCAAATGAGCAGTTCTTC
CDR3 length: 16; J gene: TRBJ2-7; V gene: TRBV7-2; clone size: many; D gene: TRBD2; CDR3 protein: CASSVGTSGFRGEQYF; CDR3 DNA: TGTGCCAGCAGCGTAGGGACTAGCGGGTTCAGGGGCGAGCAGTACTTC
CDR3 length: 17; J gene: TRBJ2-3; V gene: TRBV4-1; clone size: many; D gene: TRBD2; CDR3 protein: CASSQDGGGTSTDTQYF; CDR3 DNA: TGCGCCAGCAGCCAAGATGGGGGGGGGACTAGCACAGATACGCAGTATTTT
CDR3 length: 15; J gene: TRBJ1-2; V gene: TRBV4-3; clone size: -; D gene: TRBD1; CDR3 protein: CASSLDTGANYGYTF; CDR3 DNA: TGCGCCAGCAGCCTGGACACAGGGGCTAACTATGGCTACACCTTC
CDR3 length: 13; J gene: TRBJ2-1; V gene: TRBV3-1; clone size: -; D gene: TRBD2; CDR3 protein: CASSQARLAEQFF; CDR3 DNA: TGTGCCAGCAGCCAGGCCCGACTAGCAGAGCAGTTCTTC
CDR3 length: 16; J gene: TRBJ2-3; V gene: TRBV9; clone size: -; D gene: TRBD1; CDR3 protein: CASSVGTGVGTDTQYF; CDR3 DNA: TGTGCCAGCAGCGTTGGGACAGGGGTTGGCACAGATACGCAGTATTTT
CDR3 length: 18; J gene: TRBJ2-3; V gene: TRBV3-1; clone size: few; D gene: TRBD2; CDR3 protein: CASSRGLAGGAGTDTQYF; CDR3 DNA: TGTGCCAGCAGCCGGGGACTAGCGGGGGGGGCGGGCACAGATACGCAGTATTTT
CDR3 length: 14; J gene: TRBJ1-2; V gene: TRBV7-9; clone size: -; D gene: -; CDR3 protein: CASSRTPGNYGYTF; CDR3 DNA: TGTGCCAGCAGCCGAACTCCAGGGAACTATGGCTACACCTTC